This T cell receptor beta chain was documented in a study of blood T cell repertoires in COVID-19. Overall study: The cDNA or gDNA used as material had been derived from T cells, B-cell-depleted T cells, or PBMCs.

CDR1 is MDHEN, CDR2 SYDVKM, per germline. V gave up 1 base and J gave up 1 base, with 4 bases separating them. The CDR3 runs 14 residues. Repertoires were generated with immunoSEQ multiplex PCR, while TCRdb's copy carries only in-frame clones and drops some. This sample has more than 350,000 clones, with around 87% found just once. One Seattle source followed patients from active infection through their disease course. The TCR was taken from a woman in her 30s with COVID-19, enrolled during active disease. This chain connects TRBV28 to TRBJ1-4; D is ambiguous. The source material was peripheral blood. CDR3 in DNA: TGTGCCAGCAGTTTATCGGGAACTAATGAAAAACTGTTTTTT. Its protein product is CASSLSGTNEKLFF.